These 30 T cell receptor beta chains were all obtained from the same sample, sequenced in a study of shared clonotypes between healthy human individuals. Profiled with immunoSEQ multiplex PCR; TCRdb holds only in-frame clones, not every one. The sample has roughly 2.6 million clones; approximately 90% are singletons. The sample consisted of naive CD4+ T cells sorted from blood. As to subset: CD45RA+ positively selected. Receptors were obtained from a young man in good health.

The chain joins TRBV7-3 to TRBJ2-5; 13 positions agree with TRBD2. V shed 5 bases, J shed 5 bases, and the junction held 14 bases outside the gene matches. The CDR3 has 18 residues. CDR1 and CDR2 from the germline V gene are SGHTA and FQGTGA. This chain's CDR3 is CASSPPTSGGIRGETQYF. DNA for the CDR3: TGTGCCAGCAGCCCCCCGACTAGCGGGGGGATCAGGGGGGAGACCCAGTACTTC.

The chain employs TRBV6-4 and TRBJ2-3, with 12 bases identical to TRBD2. Losses at the gene ends were 4 bases for V and 4 bases for J; bases not matched to a gene: 9. CDR1 and CDR2 (germline): MRHNA, SNTAGT. The CDR3 is 17 residues long. The DNA for the CDR3 is TGTGCCAGCAGTGCGGACGCTAGCGGGGGGGCGTCAGATACGCAGTATTTT. This translates into CASSADASGGASDTQYF.

CDR3 in amino acids: CARSFLVKSGAEAFF. CDR3 sequence (DNA): TGTGCCAGAAGCTTCTTGGTAAAGTCTGGGGCCGAAGCTTTCTTT. This rearrangement joins TRBV5-3 to TRBJ1-1; weak D call: TRBD1 (5 bases). TRBV5-3 is marked as an open reading frame, function uncertain. CDR3 length: 15 amino acids. V was pared by 2 bases and J by 8 bases, with 19 bases between.

The chain joins TRBV5-1 to TRBJ2-3, with 7 bases aligning to TRBD2. The ends lost 0 bases at V and 2 bases at J; junction bases unmatched: 6. The germline gives CDR1 SGHRS, CDR2 YFSETQ. The CDR3 loop spans 16 amino acids. DNA of the CDR3: TGCGCCAGCAGCTTGGTGTCGCGGGGGACCACAGATACGCAGTATTTT. Amino acids: CASSLVSRGTTDTQYF.

This clone appeared a single time. The chain couples TRBV5-5 to TRBJ1-1; D gene uncertain. Trimming left V 4 bases short and J 7 bases short, with 23 bases between. This CDR3 is 16 amino acids long. Germline lookup yields CDR1 SGHKS and CDR2 YYEKEE (reference sequence). The CDR3 region is CASSVTAGPGISEAFF. CDR3 bases: TGTGCCAGCAGCGTGACCGCGGGTCCCGGCATTAGTGAAGCTTTCTTT.

J is TRBJ1-5 and V is TRBV18, with D maybe TRBD1 (6 bases). Germline V CDR1 and CDR2: KGHSH, LQKENI. Trimming shortened V by 1 base and J by 9 bases, and 10 bases separated the two germline ends. This CDR3 region has 13 residues. The CDR3 is CASSPRTEAPQHF. CDR3 nucleotides: TGTGCCAGCTCACCACGGACAGAGGCGCCCCAGCATTTT. Full variable domain (outside the CDR3, taken from reference TRBV18 and TRBJ1-5): NAGVMQNPRHLVRRRGQEARLRCSPMKGHSHVYWYRQLPEEGLKFMVYLQKENIIDESGMPKERFSAEFPKEGPSILRIQQVVRGDSAAYFCASSPRTEAPQHFGDGTRLSIL.

This rearrangement joins TRBV4-3 to TRBJ2-1, with D possibly being TRBD1 or TRBD2 (5 bases each). In germline, CDR1 is LGHNA, CDR2 YSLEER. Trimming stripped 0 bases from V and 0 bases from J, with 15 bases between. This CDR3 has 18 residues. The CDR3 loop reads CASSQDLRGVSSYNEQFF. The CDR3 nucleotides are TGCGCCAGCAGCCAAGATTTAAGAGGGGTTAGCTCCTACAATGAGCAGTTCTTC.

The chain uses TRBV7-9 and TRBJ1-1; D is ambiguous. The germline gives CDR1 SEHNR, CDR2 FQNEAQ (reference sequence). Trimming cost V 0 bases and J 6 bases, with 11 bases left between them. The CDR3 is 14 amino acids. The CDR3 loop is CASSLAYPTSEAFF. CDR3 bases: TGTGCCAGCAGCTTAGCTTATCCCACTTCTGAAGCTTTCTTT.

The chain recombines TRBV6-5 with TRBJ2-7, with a possible D match to TRBD2 (5 bases). The CDR3 consists of 16 residues. Germline V gene data show CDR1 as MNHEY and CDR2 as SVGAGI. V was shortened by 0 bases and J by 2 bases, with 14 bases between the two germline ends. The CDR3 spells CASSYSIYAGAYEQYF. DNA for the CDR3: TGTGCCAGCAGTTACTCGATTTATGCGGGCGCCTACGAGCAGTACTTC.

This clone was detected only once. Here the CDR3 reads CASSLKGDSAEKLFF. The CDR3 coding sequence is TGTGCCAGCAGCTTAAAAGGGGACAGTGCTGAAAAACTGTTTTTT. The chain couples TRBV7-9 to TRBJ1-4, with 7 positions matching TRBD1. CDR3 length equals 15 residues. Germline CDR1 is SEHNR and CDR2 is FQNEAQ (reference sequence). V gave up 2 bases and J gave up 7 bases; unmatched junction bases: 7. The full variable domain, in which reference TRBV7-9 and TRBJ1-4 provide the parts outside the CDR3, is DTGVSQNPRHKITKRGQNVTFRCDPISEHNRLYWYRQTLGQGPEFLTYFQNEAQLEKSRLLSDRFSAERPKGSFSTLEIQRTEQGDSAMYLCASSLKGDSAEKLFFGSGTQLSVL.

The table lists this clone with a few counts. Other DNA sequences in this sample translate to the same CDR3. V usage is TRBV5-1 and J usage is TRBJ1-1, with unresolved D. With 3 bases removed from V and 1 base from J, the gap between germline ends came to 10 bases. Germline CDR1 and CDR2: SGHRS and YFSETQ. This CDR3 is 14 amino acids long. The CDR3 reads CASSSQGPNTEAFF. The CDR3 nucleotides read TGCGCCAGCAGCTCACAAGGACCGAACACTGAAGCTTTCTTT.

This chain uses TRBV28 with TRBJ1-2, with D perhaps matching TRBD1 (6 bases). The V and J ends lost 4 bases and 8 bases respectively, with 11 bases between them. This CDR3 has 12 residues. Germline assignment: CDR1 MDHEN and CDR2 SYDVKM. The DNA of the CDR3 is TGTGCCAGCAGTTCTGGGACATCGGGCTACACCTTC. Its protein product is CASSSGTSGYTF.

This sequence joins TRBV19 and TRBJ1-5; D unclear. V lost 4 bases and J lost 2, with 6 bases in between. The germline V gene encodes CDR1 LNHDA and CDR2 SQIVND (reference sequence). This CDR3 is built from 13 residues. The CDR3 reads CASSRERNQPQHF. CDR3 DNA: TGTGCCAGTAGTAGGGAGCGCAATCAGCCCCAGCATTTT. Supplemented by reference TRBV19 and TRBJ1-5, the full variable domain reads DGGITQSPKYLFRKEGQNVTLSCEQNLNHDAMYWYRQDPGQGLRLIYYSQIVNDFQKGDIAEGYSVSREKKESFPLTVTSAQKNPTAFYLCASSRERNQPQHFGDGTRLSIL.

The chain has TRBV6-1 and TRBJ1-5; unclear D gene. This CDR3 comprises 12 residues. Trimming stripped 4 bases from V and 5 bases from J, with 6 bases between. Per germline, CDR1 MNHNS and CDR2 SASEGT. The CDR3 is CASSGYYQPQHF. The DNA of the CDR3 is TGTGCCAGCAGTGGCTACTATCAGCCCCAGCATTTT.

For this clone: The same CDR3 is also encoded by other DNA sequences in this sample. The chain joins TRBV2 to TRBJ1-1; D may be TRBD1 (6 bases). The V end was cut by 0 bases, the J end by 8 bases, with 7 bases between. Germline-derived CDR1 and CDR2 are SNHLY and FYNNEI. The CDR3 consists of 12 residues. CDR3 nucleotides: TGTGCCAGCAGTGAAGCCGGGACAGAAGCTTTCTTT. As protein: CASSEAGTEAFF.

The rearrangement joins TRBV7-3 to TRBJ2-5; no clear D gene. V was pared by 1 base and J by 5 bases, with 14 bases between. This CDR3 has 15 amino acids. The germline V gene encodes CDR1 SGHTA and CDR2 FQGTGA. The CDR3: CASSLKMAPKETQYF. CDR3 nucleotides: TGTGCCAGCAGCTTAAAAATGGCACCCAAGGAGACCCAGTACTTC.

The V and J genes are TRBV5-1 and TRBJ2-3; D perhaps matches TRBD1 (6 bases). Germline CDR1 and CDR2: SGHRS and YFSETQ. Deletions cut 4 bases from V and 0 bases from J, with 18 bases between. This CDR3 region has 17 residues. CDR3 nucleotides: TGCGCCAGCAGCGGAAGACAGGACCATTCTAGCACAGATACGCAGTATTTT. This gives the protein CASSGRQDHSSTDTQYF. Full variable domain (missing parts from reference TRBV5-1 and TRBJ2-3): KAGVTQTPRYLIKTRGQQVTLSCSPISGHRSVSWYQQTPGQGLQFLFEYFSETQRNKGNFPGRFSGRQFSNSRSEMNVSTLELGDSALYLCASSGRQDHSSTDTQYFGPGTRLTVL.

The V gene is TRBV7-2, the J gene TRBJ2-5, with 12 positions matching TRBD2. The J segment lost 3 bases and the V segment lost 7 bases, leaving 12 bases of the junction unmatched. The CDR3 is 17 amino acids. Germline V gene sequence: CDR1 SGHTA, CDR2 FQGNSA. The CDR3 is CASNRLAGAPVKETQYF. In DNA form, the CDR3 reads TGTGCCAGCAACAGACTAGCGGGGGCCCCCGTAAAAGAGACCCAGTACTTC.

The chain is built from TRBV2 and TRBJ2-5; 12 positions match TRBD1. Germline loops: CDR1 SNHLY, CDR2 FYNNEI. V was pared by 7 bases and J by 7 bases, with 10 bases of the junction left unmatched. This CDR3 region has 15 residues. CDR3 nucleotides: TGTGCCAGCACTCAAAAGGGACAGGGGGCTGGGACCCAGTACTTC. Its translation: CASTQKGQGAGTQYF.

CDR3 region: CASSPVLGGTEAFF. The CDR3, as DNA: TGTGCCAGCAGCCCCGTGCTCGGCGGCACTGAAGCTTTCTTT. This chain joins TRBV7-9 and TRBJ1-1; D ambiguous. CDR1 SEHNR and CDR2 FQNEAQ come from the germline V gene (reference sequence). The CDR3 has 14 residues. V was shortened by 5 bases and J by 4 bases, with 14 bases between the two germline ends.

The chain couples TRBV7-2 to TRBJ1-5; 9 nucleotides align to TRBD1. Trimming cost V 4 bases and J 1 base; bases outside gene matches: 8. The CDR3 is made up of 17 amino acids. Germline V gives CDR1 SGHTA, CDR2 FQGNSA. This chain's CDR3 is CASSSRGGQGSNQPQHF. The CDR3 nucleotides are TGTGCCAGCAGCTCACGAGGGGGACAGGGCAGCAATCAGCCCCAGCATTTT.

The rearrangement links TRBV6-5 to TRBJ2-7; D is possibly TRBD1 or TRBD2 (5 bases each). Per germline, CDR1 MNHEY and CDR2 SVGAGI. This CDR3 has 14 residues. V dropped 2 bases and J dropped 4 bases, with 12 bases sitting between them. In nucleotides, the CDR3 is TGTGCCAGCAGTTACCTTCCCGAGGGGTACGAGCAGTACTTC. This sequence encodes CASSYLPEGYEQYF.

This chain connects TRBV30 to TRBJ2-6; unclear D gene. V was cut by 5 bases and J by 0 bases, with 14 bases left in between. Germline V gives CDR1 GTSNPN, CDR2 SVGIG (reference sequence). CDR3 length: 16 amino acids. CDR3 nucleotides: TGTGCCTGGGGAAGAGGCAGACGCTCTGGGGCCAACGTCCTGACTTTC. This sequence encodes CAWGRGRRSGANVLTF.

The chain joins TRBV11-2 to TRBJ2-1; D assignment may be TRBD1 or TRBD2 (5 bases each). The CDR3 runs 15 residues. The ends were cut back, 6 bases at V and 6 bases at J, with 18 bases in the middle. Germline assignment: CDR1 SGHAT and CDR2 FQNNGV. Written as DNA, the CDR3 is TGTGCCAGCAGTTCACTCCGGGACCAGACCAATGAGCAGTTCTTC. Protein product: CASSSLRDQTNEQFF.

The chain is built from TRBV11-2 and TRBJ1-2; the D gene is possibly TRBD1 (5 bases). Per germline, CDR1 SGHAT and CDR2 FQNNGV. CDR3 length: 14 residues. V dropped 6 bases and J dropped 9 bases, with 20 bases sitting between them. The CDR3 protein is CASRDNGTPQSYTF. The CDR3 nucleotides read TGTGCCAGCAGGGATAACGGGACCCCCCAGAGCTACACCTTC.

The chain employs TRBV5-6 and TRBJ1-1; the D gene is possibly TRBD1 (5 bases). In germline, CDR1 is SGHDT, CDR2 YYEEEE. V was clipped by 5 bases and J by 5 bases, with 13 bases between them. This CDR3 has 13 residues. The CDR3 sequence is CASSAGWYTEAFF. CDR3 coding DNA: TGTGCCAGCAGTGCAGGGTGGTATACTGAAGCTTTCTTT.

The V gene is TRBV6-5, the J gene TRBJ2-3, with D possibly matching TRBD1 (5 bases). Trimming left V 4 bases short and J 1 base short, with 12 bases between. CDR1 and CDR2 (germline): MNHEY, SVGAGI. The CDR3 is 15 residues long. The CDR3 DNA is TGTGCCAGCAGTTCTAGGGTAGGGGGCACAGATACGCAGTATTTT. It is translated as CASSSRVGGTDTQYF.

V is TRBV27 and J is TRBJ1-1; D remains unclear. This CDR3 contains 14 residues. V was trimmed by 5 bases and J by 0 bases, leaving 10 bases between them. Germline V CDR1 and CDR2: MNHEY, SMNVEV (reference sequence). Written as DNA, the CDR3 is TGTGCCAGCAGTCCGGGGAGTTTGAACACTGAAGCTTTCTTT. Translating it yields CASSPGSLNTEAFF.

V is TRBV12-5 and J is TRBJ1-1; D is ambiguous. The CDR3 length is 16 residues. Per the germline V gene, CDR1 is LGHNT and CDR2 is FRNRAP. V shed 0 bases and J shed 0 bases, with 11 bases lying between them. The chain's CDR3 is CASGLVSGRLNTEAFF. CDR3 nucleotide sequence: TGTGCTAGTGGTTTGGTAAGCGGCAGGTTGAACACTGAAGCTTTCTTT.

The gene calls are TRBV2 and TRBJ2-3; D ambiguous. CDR1 and CDR2 (germline): SNHLY, FYNNEI. Deletions cut 7 bases from V and 6 bases from J, with 11 bases between. This CDR3 region has 12 residues. CDR3 in DNA: TGTGCCAGCATTAGTGAACGGGATACGCAGTATTTT. Its protein is CASISERDTQYF.